Listed below are T cell receptor beta chains from one sample, sequenced in a study of blood T cell repertoires in COVID-19. Using immunoSEQ multiplex PCR, the repertoire was profiled, and TCRdb retains in-frame clones only, with some absent. The sample yields about 24,000 clones, approximately 78% seen once. Sequences were obtained from peripheral blood. The receptors come from an older woman with COVID-19, enrolled during active disease. CDR3s include the opening cysteine and the closing phenylalanine or tryptophan. A D gene is named only where the DNA matches it firmly. Clone size, where shown, is once, few, many, or a class for clones that have expanded.

d_gene,j_gene,abundance,v_gene,CDR3nt,CDR3aa
TRBD2,TRBJ2-3,NA,TRBV18,TGTGCCAGCTCACCCCCTACGGGGGGAGATACGCAGTATTTT,CASSPPTGGDTQYF
TRBD1,TRBJ1-1,once,TRBV28,TGTGCCAGCAGTTACACAGGGGTAGCGAACACTGAAGCTTTCTTT,CASSYTGVANTEAFF
TRBD1,TRBJ1-1,NA,TRBV7-9,TGTGCCAGCAGTTTTTCCGGGACAGCAAACACTGAAGCTTTCTTT,CASSFSGTANTEAFF
TRBD1,TRBJ1-1,NA,TRBV19,TGTGCCAGTAGTGTACCTGGGACAGGGGTGAACACTGAAGCTTTCTTT,CASSVPGTGVNTEAFF
TRBD2,TRBJ2-1,NA,TRBV3-1/TRBV3-2,TGTGCCAGCAGCCTCCGACTAGCGGGGGGGCAAATCAGGAATGAGCAGTTCTTC,CASSLRLAGGQIRNEQFF
TRBD2,TRBJ2-1,NA,TRBV5-6,TGTGCCAGCAGTCGGCTCGGGACTAGCGGCTACAATGAGCAGTTCTTC,CASSRLGTSGYNEQFF
NA,TRBJ2-2,few,TRBV11-3,TGTGCCAGCAGGGACTTAACAACCGGGGAGCTGTTTTTT,CASRDLTTGELFF
NA,TRBJ2-1,NA,TRBV19,TGTGCCAGTTGTCAGGGGTTCTCAACTCTATACAATGAGCAGTTCTTC,CASCQGFSTLYNEQFF
TRBD1,TRBJ2-5,NA,TRBV6-5,TGTGCCAGCAGGGAGGGACAGGGAGGTTCGGAGACCCAGTACTTC,CASREGQGGSETQYF
NA,TRBJ2-3,NA,TRBV27,TGTGCCAGCAGTCCCGGAGGAACCACGCAGTATTTT,CASSPGGTTQYF
NA,TRBJ1-2,NA,TRBV12-5,TGTGCTAGTGGTTCCCCCGGACTAAGGGTCGTCTACACCTTC,CASGSPGLRVVYTF
TRBD1,TRBJ2-7,NA,TRBV5-1,TGCGCCAGCAGCCCGACCCCGACAGGGGGAGAGCAGTACTTC,CASSPTPTGGEQYF
NA,TRBJ2-7,once,TRBV5-1,TGCGCCAGCAGCTTGGCTGGCAGGGCGGACGAGCAGTACTTC,CASSLAGRADEQYF
NA,TRBJ1-5,NA,TRBV2,TGTGCCAGCAGCACATTGGGGCAGGCCGCGAGTCAGCCCCAGCATTTT,CASSTLGQAASQPQHF
NA,TRBJ1-4,NA,TRBV5-4,TGTGCCAGCAGCGCGCAGGGGCGGGCTAATGAAAAACTGTTTTTT,CASSAQGRANEKLFF
NA,TRBJ1-4,NA,TRBV3-1/TRBV3-2,TGTGCCAGCAGCCCCCGACAGGCCAACGGTGAAAAACTGTTTTTT,CASSPRQANGEKLFF
TRBD1,TRBJ1-6,NA,TRBV3-1/TRBV3-2,TGTGCCAGCAGCCCGTATCGACAGGGGGCGCCCCTCCACTTT,CASSPYRQGAPLHF
NA,TRBJ2-3,NA,TRBV14,TGTGCCAGCAGCTTAGCGAGAGACACAGATACGCAGTATTTT,CASSLARDTDTQYF
NA,TRBJ1-2,NA,TRBV14,TGTGCCAGCAGCCAAGAGCGCAGGGGAGAGAATGGCTACACCTTC,CASSQERRGENGYTF
TRBD2,TRBJ2-5,few,TRBV5-1,TGCGCCAGCAGCTCCGATAGCGGGGTGGGGACCCAGTACTTC,CASSSDSGVGTQYF
NA,TRBJ1-1,few,TRBV5-6,TGTGCCAGCAGCTCGGCAACCTTGGGACATCTGAACACTGAAGCTTTCTTT,CASSSATLGHLNTEAFF
TRBD1,TRBJ1-2,few,TRBV28,TGTGCCAGCACCCTTCCCTCCTCTGGGACAGGGAGGCACGGCTACACCTTC,CASTLPSSGTGRHGYTF
NA,TRBJ1-5,NA,TRBV5-6,TGTGCCAGCAGCTCTCGCCCCGGGGGTCAGCCCCAGCATTTT,CASSSRPGGQPQHF
NA,TRBJ1-1,NA,TRBV6-2/TRBV6-3,TGTGCCAGCAGTTATAACCCCGGGGGTTTGTACACTGAAGCTTTCTTT,CASSYNPGGLYTEAFF
NA,TRBJ1-3,NA,TRBV9,TGTGCCAGCAGCGTAAATACCGGACAGTCTGGAAACACCATATATTTT,CASSVNTGQSGNTIYF
NA,TRBJ2-1,NA,TRBV18,TGTGCCAGCTCCCCGGGAGCCGGTTACAATGAGCAGTTCTTC,CASSPGAGYNEQFF
NA,TRBJ2-2,NA,TRBV7-9,TGTGCCAGCAGCTTATTAGCCGGGGAGCTGTTTTTT,CASSLLAGELFF
NA,TRBJ2-1,NA,TRBV11-2,TGTGCCAGCAGCTTACGGGCGATTAGGGGCAATGAGCAGTTCTTC,CASSLRAIRGNEQFF
TRBD1,TRBJ1-4,NA,TRBV7-9,TGTGCCAGCAGCCCACAGGGGGAAGAAAAACTGTTTTTT,CASSPQGEEKLFF
NA,TRBJ2-5,NA,TRBV11-2,TGTGCCAGCAGCCGAGGGACACCACTGCAAGAGACCCAGTACTTC,CASSRGTPLQETQYF
NA,TRBJ2-5,NA,TRBV5-1,TGCGCCAGCAGCTTGAGTGGGACTCCAGTAGGGGAGACCCAGTACTTC,CASSLSGTPVGETQYF
TRBD1,TRBJ1-2,NA,TRBV27,TGTGCCAGCTCGTCACGCAGGGGGTATGGCTACACCTTC,CASSSRRGYGYTF
TRBD1,TRBJ1-2,NA,TRBV5-4,TGTGCCAGCAAAGCCCTCACAGGGGATGTATATGGCTACACCTTC,CASKALTGDVYGYTF
NA,TRBJ1-1,NA,TRBV6-5,TGTGCCAGCAGTTACGGGCAGACGTATAAGAACACTGAAGCTTTCTTT,CASSYGQTYKNTEAFF
NA,TRBJ1-2,NA,TRBV4-3,TGCGCCAGCAGCCAAAAGGGGGTCCCGGGCCCCGATGGCTACACCTTC,CASSQKGVPGPDGYTF
NA,TRBJ2-5,NA,TRBV7-2,TGTGCCAGCAGTTGGACAGTCGGGGAGACCCAGTACTTC,CASSWTVGETQYF
TRBD2,TRBJ2-3,once,TRBV7-3,TGTGCCAGCAGCTCCACCCCTCGACTAGCGGGAGATGGCACAGATACGCAGTATTTT,CASSSTPRLAGDGTDTQYF
TRBD1,TRBJ1-1,NA,TRBV6-5,TGTGCCAGCAGCTGGGGACAGGGGGCGGGTGAAGCTTTCTTT,CASSWGQGAGEAFF
NA,TRBJ1-2,NA,TRBV2,TGTGCCAGCAAAATACAGGGTACAGGCTACACCTTC,CASKIQGTGYTF
NA,TRBJ2-5,NA,TRBV11-2,TGTGCCAGCAGCTCGCCGGGTCGAGGGACCCAGTACTTC,CASSSPGRGTQYF
TRBD1,TRBJ2-7,NA,TRBV5-1,TGCGCCAGCAGCTCCGGACAGGGTATCTACGAGCAGTACTTC,CASSSGQGIYEQYF
TRBD1,TRBJ1-4,NA,TRBV19,TGTGCCAGTCGCGACAGGGAAGGGGAAAAACTGTTTTTT,CASRDREGEKLFF
TRBD1,TRBJ1-3,NA,TRBV11-3,TGTGCCAGCAGCGATGGACAGGGGGATAGCACCATATATTTT,CASSDGQGDSTIYF
TRBD2,TRBJ2-2,NA,TRBV9,TGTGCCAGCAGCGTAAGCGGGAGCTCCACCGGGGAGCTGTTTTTT,CASSVSGSSTGELFF
NA,TRBJ1-2,once,TRBV7-2,TGTGCCAGCAGCTTAACTCCTAACTATGGCTACACCTTC,CASSLTPNYGYTF
TRBD1,TRBJ2-1,few,TRBV19,TGTGCCAGTAGACCGGACAGGAGCTCCTACAATGAGCAGTTCTTC,CASRPDRSSYNEQFF
NA,TRBJ1-3,NA,TRBV6-5,TGTGCCAGCAGGGAGCCCTCTGGAAACACCATATATTTT,CASREPSGNTIYF
TRBD2,TRBJ2-7,NA,TRBV5-3,TGTGCCAGAAGCTTGGCTACTAGCGGGGCCCCCTACGAGCAGTACTTC,CARSLATSGAPYEQYF
TRBD1,TRBJ2-5,NA,TRBV7-3,TGTGCCAGCAGCTCAAGACAGGGTGATCAGACCCAGTACTTC,CASSSRQGDQTQYF
NA,TRBJ2-1,NA,TRBV5-4,TGTGCCAGCAGTCTAGGGGCCGCATTTAGCTCCTACAATGAGCAGTTCTTC,CASSLGAAFSSYNEQFF
NA,TRBJ2-3,NA,TRBV14,TGTGCCAGCAGCCAAGATCCCGCTAGCGGCACAGATACGCAGTATTTT,CASSQDPASGTDTQYF
NA,TRBJ1-5,NA,TRBV19,TGTGCCAGTAGACGGGGACGGGAGGTTGGTCAGCCCCAGCATTTT,CASRRGREVGQPQHF
TRBD1,TRBJ1-1,NA,TRBV2,TGTGCCAGCAGTACAGGGGGGATGAACACTGAAGCTTTCTTT,CASSTGGMNTEAFF
NA,TRBJ1-6,NA,TRBV6-5,TGTGCCAGCAGCCGGGGGGCAGGGTCACCCCTCCACTTT,CASSRGAGSPLHF
TRBD2,TRBJ2-3,NA,TRBV5-1,TGCGCCAGCAGCTCTAGCGGGAAAGCTTCAGATACGCAGTATTTT,CASSSSGKASDTQYF
TRBD1,TRBJ1-5,NA,TRBV4-1,TGCGCCAGCAGCCAATTACAGGGGGAGAATCAGCCCCAGCATTTT,CASSQLQGENQPQHF
NA,TRBJ2-1,NA,TRBV10-2,TGCGCCAGCAGGCCGGGACAGACGGGAGATGAGCAGTTCTTC,CASRPGQTGDEQFF
NA,TRBJ2-5,NA,TRBV5-4,TGTGCCAGCAGCGCGGTAGCGGCCCAGGCCCAGTACTTC,CASSAVAAQAQYF
NA,TRBJ1-1,NA,TRBV6-6,TGTGCCAGCCGGCGAGAAGGGGCGTACACTGAAGCTTTCTTT,CASRREGAYTEAFF
NA,TRBJ1-2,NA,TRBV20-1,TGCAGTGTGACAGGAAACTATGGCTACACCTTC,CSVTGNYGYTF